This T cell receptor gamma chain appears in the sequencing data of a study of γδ T cells in repeated Plasmodium falciparum infection. Study-level background: Donors had four controlled P. falciparum NF54 infections over roughly 590 days. Study-level results: Repeated controlled infections reportedly drove waves of new clonotype selection in Vdelta2-negative, mostly Vdelta1+, gammadelta repertoires.

In its sample, this clone was seen a few times. What it recognizes is unknown. TCRdb's protein for this DNA is that of a much larger clone and differs from the translation at residue 4, likely a read error; the protein shown is the DNA translation. Other DNA sequences in the same sample also yield this CDR3. TCRdb redid clone calling on the multiplex PCR reads using CATT. The sample consists of more than 12,000 gamma-chain clones, under 2% of them appearing once. Vgamma9/Vdelta2+ and Vdelta2-negative gammadelta T cells were flow-sorted from PBMC for bulk sequencing. This CDR3 spans 13 amino acids. Germline assignment: CDR1 VTNTFY and CDR2 YDVSTARD (reference sequence).

Sample: gamma-delta T cells from blood. The sequence came from a pool of human donors (malaria-infected and uninfected, not separated). The chain uses TRGV3 and TRGJ1 or TRGJ2. TCRdb is silent on the J gene; assignment here came from matching the DNA to germline. CDR3 bases: TGTGCCACCCGGGACAGGCGGGGTTATAAGAAACTCTTT. Translating gives CATRDRRGYKKLF.